This T cell receptor beta chain was profiled in a study of blood T cells in healthy people across ages. Trimming took 6 bases from V and 3 from J, leaving 14 bases between them. The CDR3 covers 14 residues. A sample-barcoded 5' primer and a J-beta primer mix were used in a second PCR of roughly 7 to 12 cycles. Each cDNA molecule carried a tag from a template-switch adaptor that contained 12 random nucleotides. Samples each returned at least 3 million CDR3-containing paired-end reads. TCRdb used MiXCR to reprocess the 5' RACE reads, holding one entry per CDR3 protein. Here the sample spans about 1.4 million distinct CDR3 sequences, around 59% being singletons. This clonotype was counted once. Its target is unknown. Findings of the study overall: There was no known CMV status for donors, so expanded clonotype changes were possibly confounded. Strong correlation existed between TCR beta diversity and naive T cell percentage.

Sequenced input: blood. The chain couples TRBV12-3 or TRBV12-4 to TRBJ1-1; no reliable D call. The clonotype was recovered from a man younger than 30 in good health. The CDR3 sequence: CASSLGLEDTEAFF. In DNA form, the CDR3 reads TGTGCCAGCAGCCTCGGACTGGAGGACACTGAAGCTTTCTTT.